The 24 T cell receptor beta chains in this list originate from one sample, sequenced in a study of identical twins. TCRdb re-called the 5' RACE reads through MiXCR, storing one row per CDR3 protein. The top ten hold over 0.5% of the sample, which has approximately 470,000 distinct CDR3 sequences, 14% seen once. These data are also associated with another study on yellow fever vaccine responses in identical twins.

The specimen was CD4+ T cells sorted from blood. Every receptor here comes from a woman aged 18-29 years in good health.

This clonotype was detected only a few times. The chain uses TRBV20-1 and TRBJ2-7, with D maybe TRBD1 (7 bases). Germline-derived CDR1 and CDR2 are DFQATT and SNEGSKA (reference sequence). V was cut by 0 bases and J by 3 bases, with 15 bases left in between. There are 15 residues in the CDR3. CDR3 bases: TGCAGTGCTAGAGATCTGTCAGGGGGGAACTACGAGCAGTACTTC. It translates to CSARDLSGGNYEQYF.

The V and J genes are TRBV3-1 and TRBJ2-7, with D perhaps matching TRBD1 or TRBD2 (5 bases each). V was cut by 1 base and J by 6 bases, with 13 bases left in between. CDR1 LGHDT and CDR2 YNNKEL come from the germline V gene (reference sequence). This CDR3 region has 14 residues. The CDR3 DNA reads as TGTGCCAGCAGCCAAGGTGGGGGAAGCGGCGAGCAGTACTTC. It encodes CASSQGGGSGEQYF.

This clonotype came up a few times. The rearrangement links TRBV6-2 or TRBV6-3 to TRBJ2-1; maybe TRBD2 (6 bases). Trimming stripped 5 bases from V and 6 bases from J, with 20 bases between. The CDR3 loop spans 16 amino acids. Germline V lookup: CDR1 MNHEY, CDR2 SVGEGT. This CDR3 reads CASSPTGTPVFNEQFF. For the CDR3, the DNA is TGTGCCAGCAGTCCCACCGGGACTCCGGTTTTCAATGAGCAGTTCTTC.

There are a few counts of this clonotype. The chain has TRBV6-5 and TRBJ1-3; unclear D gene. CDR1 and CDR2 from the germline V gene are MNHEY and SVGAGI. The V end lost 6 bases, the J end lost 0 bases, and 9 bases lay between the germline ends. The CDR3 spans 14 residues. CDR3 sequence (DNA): TGTGCCAGCAGCCCCTCGAGCTCTGGAAACACCATATATTTT. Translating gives CASSPSSSGNTIYF.

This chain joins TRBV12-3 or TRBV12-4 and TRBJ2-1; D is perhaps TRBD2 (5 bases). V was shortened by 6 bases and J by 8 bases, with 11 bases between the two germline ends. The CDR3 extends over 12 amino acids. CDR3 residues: CASRPSGYEQFF. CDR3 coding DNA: TGTGCCAGCAGACCTTCGGGGTATGAGCAGTTCTTC.

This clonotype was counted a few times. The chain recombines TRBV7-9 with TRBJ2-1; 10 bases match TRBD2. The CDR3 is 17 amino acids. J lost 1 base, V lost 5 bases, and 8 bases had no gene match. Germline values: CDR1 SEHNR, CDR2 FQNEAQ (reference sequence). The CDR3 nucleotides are TGTGCCAGCAGCCTTGGAGGACTAGCGGTTTCCTACAATGAGCAGTTCTTC. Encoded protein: CASSLGGLAVSYNEQFF.

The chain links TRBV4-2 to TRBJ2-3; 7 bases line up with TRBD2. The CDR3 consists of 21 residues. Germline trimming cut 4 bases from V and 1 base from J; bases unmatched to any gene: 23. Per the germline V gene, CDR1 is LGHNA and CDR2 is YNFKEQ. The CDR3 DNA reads TGTGCCAGCAGCCTAGGTAGTCTGGCCGGGAGGCCCCCCCAGCGCACAGATACGCAGTATTTT. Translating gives CASSLGSLAGRPPQRTDTQYF.

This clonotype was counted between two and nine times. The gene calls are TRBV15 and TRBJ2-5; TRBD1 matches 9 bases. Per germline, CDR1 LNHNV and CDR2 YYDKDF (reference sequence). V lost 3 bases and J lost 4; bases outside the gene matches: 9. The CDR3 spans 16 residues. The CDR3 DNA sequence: TGTGCCACCAGCAGGGATCGGGACAGGGAAGGAGAGACCCAGTACTTC. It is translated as CATSRDRDREGETQYF. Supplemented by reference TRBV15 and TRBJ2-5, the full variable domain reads DAMVIQNPRYQVTQFGKPVTLSCSQTLNHNVMYWYQQKSSQAPKLLFHYYDKDFNNEADTPDNFQSRRPNTSFCFLDIRSPGLGDTAMYLCATSRDRDREGETQYFGPGTRLLVL.

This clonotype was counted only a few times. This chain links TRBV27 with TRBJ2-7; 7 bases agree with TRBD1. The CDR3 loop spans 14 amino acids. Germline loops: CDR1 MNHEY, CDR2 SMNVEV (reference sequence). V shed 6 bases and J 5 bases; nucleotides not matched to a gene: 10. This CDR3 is CASSQRQGRNEQYF. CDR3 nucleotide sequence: TGTGCCAGCAGCCAAAGACAGGGTAGAAACGAGCAGTACTTC.

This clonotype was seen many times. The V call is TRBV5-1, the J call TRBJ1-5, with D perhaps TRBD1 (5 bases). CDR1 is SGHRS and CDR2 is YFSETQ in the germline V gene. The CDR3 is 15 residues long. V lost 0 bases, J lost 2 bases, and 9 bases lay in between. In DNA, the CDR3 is TGCGCCAGCAGCTTGGAAGGGGATCGCAATCAGCCCCAGCATTTT. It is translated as CASSLEGDRNQPQHF.

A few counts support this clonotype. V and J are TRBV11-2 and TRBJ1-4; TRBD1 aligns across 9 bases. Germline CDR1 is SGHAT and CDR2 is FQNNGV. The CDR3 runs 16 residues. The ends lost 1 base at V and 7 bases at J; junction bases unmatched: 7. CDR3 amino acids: CASSLGSGQGGEKLFF. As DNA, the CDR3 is TGTGCCAGCAGCTTAGGCTCGGGACAGGGTGGTGAAAAACTGTTTTTT.

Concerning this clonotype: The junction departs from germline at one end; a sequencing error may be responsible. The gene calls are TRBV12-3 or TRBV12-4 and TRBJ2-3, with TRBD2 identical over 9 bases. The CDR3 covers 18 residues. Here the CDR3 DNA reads TGTGCCTGCAGTCAACCCTTGGGGACTAGCTTCCGAGGAGATACGCAGTATTTT. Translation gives CACSQPLGTSFRGDTQYF.

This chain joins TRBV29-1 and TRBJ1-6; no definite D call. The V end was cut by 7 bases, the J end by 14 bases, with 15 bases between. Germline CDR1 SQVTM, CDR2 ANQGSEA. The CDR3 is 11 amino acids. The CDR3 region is CSAFEGRALHF. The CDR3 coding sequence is TGCAGCGCCTTCGAGGGAAGGGCCCTCCACTTT.

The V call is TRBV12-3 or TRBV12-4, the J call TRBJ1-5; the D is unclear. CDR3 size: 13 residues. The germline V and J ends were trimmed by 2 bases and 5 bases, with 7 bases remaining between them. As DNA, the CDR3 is TGTGCCAGCAGTTTACAGGTTGATCAGCCCCAGCATTTT. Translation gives CASSLQVDQPQHF.

The CDR3 spells CASGVTGELFF. The CDR3 DNA follows: TGTGCTTCAGGGGTCACCGGGGAGCTGTTTTTT. The chain uses TRBV28 and TRBJ2-2; maybe TRBD1 (6 bases). The CDR3 runs to 11 residues. Per germline, CDR1 MDHEN and CDR2 SYDVKM.

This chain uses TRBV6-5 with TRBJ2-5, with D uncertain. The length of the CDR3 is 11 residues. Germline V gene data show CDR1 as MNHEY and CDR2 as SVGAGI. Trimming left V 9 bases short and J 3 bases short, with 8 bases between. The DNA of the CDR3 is TGTGCCAGTGGGCAGAAAGAGACCCAGTACTTC. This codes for CASGQKETQYF.

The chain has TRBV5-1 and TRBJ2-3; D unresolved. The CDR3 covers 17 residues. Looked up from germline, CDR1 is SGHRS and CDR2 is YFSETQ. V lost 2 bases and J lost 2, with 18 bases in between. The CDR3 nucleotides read TGCGCCAGCAGCTTACACCCGGATAGGCCCCCCACAGATACGCAGTATTTT. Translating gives CASSLHPDRPPTDTQYF.

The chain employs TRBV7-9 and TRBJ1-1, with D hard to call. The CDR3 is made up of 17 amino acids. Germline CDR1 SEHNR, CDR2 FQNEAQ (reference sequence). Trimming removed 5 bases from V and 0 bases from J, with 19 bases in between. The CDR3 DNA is TGTGCCAGCAGCCCCCTGTCCCGTGGCAGTTTGAACACTGAAGCTTTCTTT. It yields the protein CASSPLSRGSLNTEAFF.

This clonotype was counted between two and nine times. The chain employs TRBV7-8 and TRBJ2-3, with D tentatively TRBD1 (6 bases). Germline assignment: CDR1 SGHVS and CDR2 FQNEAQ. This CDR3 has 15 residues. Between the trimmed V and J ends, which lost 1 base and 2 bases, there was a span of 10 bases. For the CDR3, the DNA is TGTGCCAGCAGCTTAGGACAGGTCCTCACAGATACGCAGTATTTT. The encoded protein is CASSLGQVLTDTQYF.

This CDR3 is CSVVGLAGVTDTQYF. The CDR3 region has the DNA TGCAGCGTTGTCGGACTAGCGGGAGTCACAGATACGCAGTATTTT. This chain links TRBV29-1 with TRBJ2-3; 13 bases are a match to TRBD2. V trimming: 4 bases; J trimming: 2 bases; junction bases outside the gene matches: 3. Germline V lookup: CDR1 SQVTM, CDR2 ANQGSEA. CDR3 size: 15 residues.

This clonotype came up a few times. CDR3 sequence: CASSLGGGGAHQETQYF. The CDR3, as DNA: TGTGCCAGCAGTTTAGGAGGTGGGGGGGCCCACCAAGAGACCCAGTACTTC. The chain carries TRBV27 and TRBJ2-5; the D gene is possibly TRBD2 (7 bases). Germline V gene lookup returns CDR1 MNHEY and CDR2 SMNVEV (reference sequence). The CDR3 has 17 amino acids. The V end lost 2 bases, the J end lost 0 bases, and 16 bases lay between the germline ends.

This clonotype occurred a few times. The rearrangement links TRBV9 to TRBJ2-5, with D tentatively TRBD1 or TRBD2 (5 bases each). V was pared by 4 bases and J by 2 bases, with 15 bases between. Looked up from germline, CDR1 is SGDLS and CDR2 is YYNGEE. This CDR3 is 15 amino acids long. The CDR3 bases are TGTGCCAGCAGCCTCGGGACCAAATTACAAGAGACCCAGTACTTC. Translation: CASSLGTKLQETQYF. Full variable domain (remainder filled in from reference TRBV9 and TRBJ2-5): DSGVTQTPKHLITATGQRVTLRCSPRSGDLSVYWYQQSLDQGLQFLIQYYNGEERAKGNILERFSAQQFPDLHSELNLSSLELGDSALYFCASSLGTKLQETQYFGPGTRLLVL.

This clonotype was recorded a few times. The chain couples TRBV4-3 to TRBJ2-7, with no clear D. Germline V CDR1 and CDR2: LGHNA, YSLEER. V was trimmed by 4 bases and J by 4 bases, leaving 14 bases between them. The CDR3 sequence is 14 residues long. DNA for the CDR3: TGCGCCAGCAGCCTCCGGAACGGCGGATACGAGCAGTACTTC. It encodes CASSLRNGGYEQYF.

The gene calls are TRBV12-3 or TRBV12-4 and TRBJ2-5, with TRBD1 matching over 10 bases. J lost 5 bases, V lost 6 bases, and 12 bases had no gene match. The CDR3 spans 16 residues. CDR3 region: CASSLPPGQGTETQYF. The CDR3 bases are TGTGCCAGCAGCCTCCCTCCGGGACAGGGGACGGAGACCCAGTACTTC.